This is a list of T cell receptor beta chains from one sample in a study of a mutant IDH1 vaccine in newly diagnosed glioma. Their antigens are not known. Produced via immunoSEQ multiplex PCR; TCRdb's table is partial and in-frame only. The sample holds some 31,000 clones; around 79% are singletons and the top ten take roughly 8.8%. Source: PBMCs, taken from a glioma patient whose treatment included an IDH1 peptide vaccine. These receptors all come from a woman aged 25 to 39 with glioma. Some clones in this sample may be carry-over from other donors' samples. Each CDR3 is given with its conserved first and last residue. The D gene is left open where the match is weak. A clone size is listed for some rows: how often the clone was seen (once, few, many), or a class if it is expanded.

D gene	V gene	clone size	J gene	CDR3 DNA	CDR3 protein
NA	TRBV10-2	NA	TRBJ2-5	TGCGCCAGCAGTGAGTTCGGGGGCAGGTCCCCGGTTCCCGGTGCAGTGAAAGAGACCCAGTACTTC	CASSEFGGRSPVPGAVKETQYF
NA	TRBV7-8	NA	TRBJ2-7	TGTGCCAGCAGCTTCGGGTCCTACGAGCAGTACTTC	CASSFGSYEQYF
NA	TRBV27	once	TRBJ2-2	TGTGCCAGCAGCCCAAGATGGCGGCAGGTTAACACCGGGGAGCTGTTTTTT	CASSPRWRQVNTGELFF
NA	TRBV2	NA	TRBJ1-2	TGTGCCAGCAGTGAAGCGGGGTATGGCTACACCTTC	CASSEAGYGYTF
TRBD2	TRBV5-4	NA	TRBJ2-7	TGTGCCAGCAGCTCTGGCTTGGGAGGGTACACCTACGAGCAGTACTTC	CASSSGLGGYTYEQYF
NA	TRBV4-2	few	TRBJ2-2	TGTGCCAGCAGCCACCTAGGTTCCGGGGAGCTGTTTTTT	CASSHLGSGELFF
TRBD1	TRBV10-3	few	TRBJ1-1	TGTGCCAACAAACAGGGGGCGAACACTGAAGCTTTCTTT	CANKQGANTEAFF
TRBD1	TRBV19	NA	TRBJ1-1	TGTGCCAGTACCCGGCGAATTACAGGGGAAGCAACTGAAGCTTTCTTT	CASTRRITGEATEAFF
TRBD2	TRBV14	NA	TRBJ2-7	TGTGCCAGCAGCCAGCTGACTAGCGGGACCAGGGAGCAGTACTTC	CASSQLTSGTREQYF
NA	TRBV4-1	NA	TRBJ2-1	TGCGCCAGCAACCACGCGGGGCGGGACAATGAGCAGTTCTTC	CASNHAGRDNEQFF
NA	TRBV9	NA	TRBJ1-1	TGTGCCAGCAGCCGCTCGGGGGGGCGGAACACTGAAGCTTTCTTT	CASSRSGGRNTEAFF
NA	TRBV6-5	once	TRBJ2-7	TGTGCCAGCAGGAGGGACGGAACAACCTACGAGCAGTACTTC	CASRRDGTTYEQYF
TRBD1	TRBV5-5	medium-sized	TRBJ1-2	TGTGCCAGCAGCCCGGGCGGGGGACAGAACTATGGCTACACCTTC	CASSPGGGQNYGYTF
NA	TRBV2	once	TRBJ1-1	TGTGCCAGCAGGTTCCGGGGGAACACTGAAGCTTTCTTT	CASRFRGNTEAFF
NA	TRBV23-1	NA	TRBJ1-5	TGCGCCATCCATGGGTCCTCAGTCTGGAATCAGCCCCAGCATTTT	CAIHGSSVWNQPQHF
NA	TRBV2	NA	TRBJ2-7	TGTGCCAGCAGTGGTGCGGACTCCTACGAGCAGTACTTC	CASSGADSYEQYF
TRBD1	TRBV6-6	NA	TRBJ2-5	TGTGCCAGCAGCCGTCTCAGCCGGGACAGACAAGAGACCCAGTACTTC	CASSRLSRDRQETQYF
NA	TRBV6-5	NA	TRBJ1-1	TGTGCCAGCAGTTACTCGAGGTGGCGGGAAGCTTTCTTT	CASSYSRWREAFF
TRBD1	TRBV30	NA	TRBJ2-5	TGTGCCTGGAGGGTTGCAGGGGGCAGGGAGACCCAGTACTTC	CAWRVAGGRETQYF
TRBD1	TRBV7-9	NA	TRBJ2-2	TGTGCCAGCAGCTTAATCGGGACAGCGAACACCGGGGAGCTGTTTTTT	CASSLIGTANTGELFF
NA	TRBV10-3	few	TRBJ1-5	TGTGCCTCCGGGGCAGGGGATAAGAATCAGCCCCAGCATTTT	CASGAGDKNQPQHF
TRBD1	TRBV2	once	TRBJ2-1	TGTGCCAGCAGTGCTAAAACGTACGGACAGGGGGCCGATGAGCAGTTCTTC	CASSAKTYGQGADEQFF
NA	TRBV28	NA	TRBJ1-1	TGTGCCAGCAGTCCCGGGACGTTCACCACTGAAGCTTTCTTT	CASSPGTFTTEAFF
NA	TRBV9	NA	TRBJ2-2	TGTGCCAGCAGCACCCTTGGAGGAGCGAACACCGGGGAGCTGTTTTTT	CASSTLGGANTGELFF
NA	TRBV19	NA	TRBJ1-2	TGTGCCAGTAGCATGGGAGGGGATGGCTACACCTTC	CASSMGGDGYTF
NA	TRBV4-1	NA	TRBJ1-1	TGCGCCAGCAGCCGAGCCGGTAGTCTGAACACTGAAGCTTTCTTT	CASSRAGSLNTEAFF
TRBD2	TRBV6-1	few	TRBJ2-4	TGTGCCAGCAAGGCGGGAGAGGCGGCCAAAAACATTCAGTACTTC	CASKAGEAAKNIQYF
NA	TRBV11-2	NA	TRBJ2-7	TGTGCCAGCAGGTCGACAGGAAGGAGCTCCTACGAGCAGTACTTC	CASRSTGRSSYEQYF
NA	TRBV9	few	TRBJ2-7	TGTGCCAGCAGCGTAGTCGGGGGAGGCGAGCAGTACTTC	CASSVVGGGEQYF
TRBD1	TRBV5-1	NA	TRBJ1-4	TGCGCCAGCAGCAAAGGACAGGGGTTTACTAATGAAAAACTGTTTTTT	CASSKGQGFTNEKLFF
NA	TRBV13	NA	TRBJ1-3	TGTGCCAGCAGCTTGGTAGGGACGTCGGGAAACACCATATATTTT	CASSLVGTSGNTIYF
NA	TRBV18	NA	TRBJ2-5	TGTGCCAGCTCACCGCCAGGGCCGCACCAAGAGACCCAGTACTTC	CASSPPGPHQETQYF
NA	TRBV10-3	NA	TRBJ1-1	TGTGCCATCAGTGAGGAAAGGGGTACTGAAGCTTTCTTT	CAISEERGTEAFF
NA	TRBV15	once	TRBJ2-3	TGTGCCACCAGCAGCCAAAAGAGGAATTCAGATACGCAGTATTTT	CATSSQKRNSDTQYF
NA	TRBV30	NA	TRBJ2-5	TGTGCCTGGAGGGCCCCGGGAAAGACCCAGTACTTC	CAWRAPGKTQYF
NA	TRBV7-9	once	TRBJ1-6	TGTGCCAGCAGCTTAGAGGTGGGATCTAATTCACCCCTCCACTTT	CASSLEVGSNSPLHF
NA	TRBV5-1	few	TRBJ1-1	TGCGCCAGCAGCTTGGCCACAGGGCGAAAGCAGGAAGCTTTCTTT	CASSLATGRKQEAFF
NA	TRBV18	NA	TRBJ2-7	TGTGCCAGCTCTGGGACGGCAAGCTCCTACGAGCAGTACTTC	CASSGTASSYEQYF
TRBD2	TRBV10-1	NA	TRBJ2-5	TGCGCCAGCAGCTCGGGCGCTAGCGGGAGAGTGGGAGAGACCCAGTACTTC	CASSSGASGRVGETQYF
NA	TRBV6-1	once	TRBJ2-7	TGTGCCAGCAGTGGGCTACAGGGTAGCGAGCAGTACTTC	CASSGLQGSEQYF
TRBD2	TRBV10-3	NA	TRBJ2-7	TGTGCCATCATGGGGACTAGCGGACCCTACGAGCAGTACTTC	CAIMGTSGPYEQYF
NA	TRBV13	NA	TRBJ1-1	TGTGCCAGCAGCTTGACAGAGAACACTGAAGCTTTCTTT	CASSLTENTEAFF
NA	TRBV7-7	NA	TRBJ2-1	TGTGCTAGCAGCTTAGAAGTTGGGGCGGGTGAGCAGTTCTTC	CASSLEVGAGEQFF
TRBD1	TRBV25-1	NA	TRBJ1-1	TGTGCCAGCAGTGAATTCCCCGGGACAGGGGGGTCGAACACTGAAGCTTTCTTT	CASSEFPGTGGSNTEAFF
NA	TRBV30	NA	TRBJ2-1	TGTGCCTGGAGTGGGGTAGGAGGCGAGCAGTTCTTC	CAWSGVGGEQFF
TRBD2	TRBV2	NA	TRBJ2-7	TGTGCCAGCACAACTTTACTAGCGGGACCCTCCTACGAGCAGTACTTC	CASTTLLAGPSYEQYF
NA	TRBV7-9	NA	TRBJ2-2	TGTGCCAGCAGTTCCCCTCCGGGACAAGTCCTAACCGGGGAGCTGTTTTTT	CASSSPPGQVLTGELFF
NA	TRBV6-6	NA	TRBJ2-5	TGTGCCAGCAGACGGGATCAAGAGACCCAGTACTTC	CASRRDQETQYF
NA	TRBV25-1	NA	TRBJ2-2	TGTGCCAGCAGTGAGTCTACTAGACAGTCCGGGGAGCTGTTTTTT	CASSESTRQSGELFF
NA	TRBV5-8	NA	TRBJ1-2	TGTGCCAGCTGGGACCCTGGCTACACCTTC	CASWDPGYTF